This T cell receptor (beta chain) was retrieved from a study of somatic mutations in cytotoxic T cells in rheumatoid arthritis (dated by TCRdb to 2016 to 2017). Turning to the overall study: Right after diagnosis and prior to the start of any treatment, roughly 30 ml EDTA of peripheral blood was drawn from patients. For 60 to 80 rheumatoid arthritis patients and some 20 healthy controls, TCRB deep sequencing was carried out. In newly diagnosed rheumatoid arthritis without treatment, the study examined if expanded CD8+ T-cell clones harbor somatic mutations, relying on TCRB deep sequencing to characterize clonality. Some T-cell populations stained with V beta antibodies were sorted by flow on a FACSAria II or Sony SH800 to nearly 100% purity, with sorted V beta1+ cells additionally subjected to TCRB sequencing. The median ages of the patient and control groups were essentially identical.

The immunoSEQ assay was applied to genomic DNA for TCRB CDR3 sequencing. As for the authors' bioinformatics: Published virus-specific TCRB sequences were compared with patient CD8+ clones larger than 1%, and only a few matches were found. Only productive TCRB rearrangements were included in the analyses. Clonality was expressed as a Shannon entropy-based productive clonality index, with each clone defined by a unique TCRB CDR3 sequence. To calculate repertoire overlap between two samples, the template counts of each clone were considered relative to each sample's total templates. Flow cytometry-measured V-gene usage correlated with V-gene usage from TCRB sequencing, with a Spearman r of approximately 0.55. TCRdb obtained this table from immuneACCESS and retained in-frame rearrangements with V and J assigned. These tables miss some clones; where compared with another copy, unresolved V genes account for less than half of the shortfall, and the remainder is unexplained. That table gives V, J and clone size, and the DNA gave D and trimming. The sample table holds roughly 17,000 clones, of which 85% were seen once. Jointly, the top ten make up around 7% of the sample.

Paper-wide results and their limitations: CD8+ T-cell clonality in rheumatoid arthritis patients was not significantly different from that in age-matched healthy controls. Healthy controls showed no age-related increase in CD8+ clonality, whereas patients did (Spearman r ≈ 0.49). In about an eighth of the roughly 60 patients the largest CD8+ clone exceeded 20% of CD8+ cells, and several identical CD8+ TCRB sequences were shared between blood and synovial fluid. No adjustment for multiple comparisons was made for the slight TRBV07 underrepresentation in patients. Viral specificity could not be ruled out by absence from virus-specific databases, and the antigen targets of the expanded CD8+ clones remained unknown.

There are 12 amino acids in the CDR3, from cysteine to phenylalanine inclusive. The retained sequence is limited to the CDR3, 36 bases, with the frame set at the first base. Unmatched junction bases come to 2, with V trimmed by 4 bases and J by 6 bases. CDR1 and CDR2, looked up from the germline V gene, are SGHTA and FQGNSA. This clone was detected a few times. The clone's antigen remains unknown. No much larger clonotype is one base removed from it; base qualities were not supplied. Positive magnetic bead selection on an AutoMACS was used to isolate CD4+ and CD8+ cells, with flow cytometry used to check purity. A TCR V beta antibody panel was used in flow cytometry to screen first for clonal expansions, which were then characterized by TCRB deep sequencing of sorted CD8+ fractions. Peripheral blood mononuclear cells were obtained using density gradient separation with Ficoll-Paque PLUS. Using Nucleospin Tissue or Tissue XS kits, DNA was extracted from CD4-enriched, CD8-enriched or PBMC samples, with quantification by a Qubit 2.0 fluorometer.

The chain was built from TRBV7-2 and TRBJ2-7; 8 of the junction bases match TRBD2. The source of this sequence is a woman between 35 and 50 years old with rheumatoid arthritis. Sequenced material: CD8+ T cells sorted from blood. This receptor has the CDR3 CASSSSGPEQYF. The bases are TGTGCCAGCAGCTCTAGCGGGCCCGAGCAGTACTTC.